Below, one TCR beta chain is given with its context. No antigen is known for it. This sample was included in a study of T cells expressing NK-cell markers. Study as a whole: Sorted CD3+CD56+NKG2C+, CD3+CD56+NKG2C- and CD3+CD56-NKG2C+ T-cell subsets were beta-chain profiled. Seven sequenced donors out of eight were HCMV-seropositive, one seronegative. Study outcomes and limitations: The dominant NKG2C+ clonotypes represented roughly 1.0-7.5% of CD8+ T cells in six donors.

TCRdb re-analyzed the 5' RACE reads; it lists each CDR3 protein once, without DNA. The sample table includes approximately 380,000 distinct CDR3 sequences. Germline V gives CDR1 MNHEY, CDR2 SVGEGT. The CDR3 has 14 amino acids. The V and J genes are TRBV6-2 or TRBV6-3 and TRBJ2-1; there is no DNA to check the TCRdb D call of TRBD1. The sequencing input was blood T cells: a sorted CD56 or NKG2C T cell subset, CD4+ or CD8+ T cells, or bulk PBMC T cells (not recorded which). The receptor comes from a man between 18 and 69 years old in good health. The chain's CDR3 is CASSPGRGGHEQFF.